This TCR beta chain was captured by sequencing in a study of cytomegalovirus exposure and HLA in healthy donors. CDR1 and CDR2 from the germline V gene are MNHEY and SVGAGI. The CDR3 is 16 amino acids. After removal of 4 bases from V and 7 bases from J, the junction contained 8 bases not matched to a gene. PCR used 60 Vbeta primers and 13 Jbeta primers. Sequenced by immunoSEQ multiplex PCR; TCRdb stores in-frame clones only, minus some. This sample contains tens of thousands of clones. The rearrangement joins TRBV6-5 to TRBJ2-7; 15 bases are a match to TRBD2. The sequence was obtained from a man aged 18-30 years in good health and CMV-seropositive. The sample was PBMCs. The CDR3 loop is CASSFSGTSGRREQYF. CDR3 in DNA: TGTGCCAGCAGTTTCTCCGGGACTAGCGGGAGGAGGGAGCAGTACTTC.